A single sample is the source of the 13 T cell receptor beta chains below, sequenced in a study of blood T cell repertoires in COVID-19. The repertoire was sequenced with immunoSEQ multiplex PCR; TCRdb's copy has only in-frame clones and lacks some. This table holds about 170,000 clones, 88% found once. Sequenced input: peripheral blood. All receptors come from a man in his forties or fifties who had recovered from COVID-19.

This clone appeared once. This sequence joins TRBV4-3 and TRBJ2-7; 7 bases are shared with TRBD1. The CDR3 is 14 residues long. Germline V lookup: CDR1 LGHNA, CDR2 YSLEER. V shed 6 bases and J 5 bases; nucleotides not matched to a gene: 10. The CDR3 loop is CASRSRQGGHEQYF. As DNA, the CDR3 is TGCGCCAGCAGGTCAAGGCAAGGGGGCCACGAGCAGTACTTC.

The chain has TRBV7-9 and TRBJ2-3; 9 nucleotides agree with TRBD2. This CDR3 spans 16 amino acids. Germline CDR1 and CDR2: SEHNR and FQNEAQ (reference sequence). The J segment lost 2 bases and the V segment lost 4 bases, leaving 7 bases of the junction unmatched. The CDR3 spells CASSSGLASNTDTQYF. The CDR3 DNA follows: TGTGCCAGCAGCTCGGGACTAGCTTCCAACACAGATACGCAGTATTTT.

This chain joins TRBV5-8 and TRBJ2-5, with 10 bases lining up with TRBD2. The CDR3 runs to 17 residues. Germline loops: CDR1 SGHTS, CDR2 YDEGEE. V lost 2 bases to trimming and J lost 3 bases; unmatched junction nucleotides: 10. CDR3 sequence: CASSFGGLAAVKETQYF. The CDR3 DNA sequence: TGTGCCAGCAGCTTCGGTGGACTAGCGGCCGTAAAAGAGACCCAGTACTTC.

The chain joins TRBV9 to TRBJ2-5; maybe TRBD1 (6 bases). Germline V gene lookup returns CDR1 SGDLS and CDR2 YYNGEE. The CDR3 is 15 amino acids. V was clipped by 0 bases and J by 1 base, with 10 bases between them. The CDR3 bases are TGTGCCAGCAGCGTAGGGACAGATCCCCAAGAGACCCAGTACTTC. Translated: CASSVGTDPQETQYF.

V is TRBV6-5 and J is TRBJ2-7; TRBD2 matches 7 bases. Trimming removed 0 bases from V and 2 bases from J; junction bases left unmatched: 4. The germline gives CDR1 MNHEY, CDR2 SVGAGI. The CDR3 has 15 residues. CDR3 coding DNA: TGTGCCAGCAGTTACTCAGGCAGCGGGACCTACGAGCAGTACTTC. It is translated as CASSYSGSGTYEQYF.

The rearrangement uses TRBV19 and TRBJ2-6, with 7 bases that match TRBD1. J gave up 4 bases and V 8 bases, and 5 bases lay outside the gene matches. The length of the CDR3 is 14 residues. Germline values: CDR1 LNHDA, CDR2 SQIVND (reference sequence). The chain's CDR3 is CASATGAGANVLTF. The CDR3 DNA reads TGTGCCAGTGCAACAGGGGCCGGGGCCAACGTCCTGACTTTC.

V is TRBV18 and J is TRBJ2-7, with 9 bases lining up with TRBD1. This CDR3 is built from 14 residues. Germline V gene lookup returns CDR1 KGHSH and CDR2 LQKENI. After removal of 3 bases from V and 5 bases from J, the junction contained 5 bases not matched to a gene. CDR3 DNA sequence: TGTGCCAGCTCACCGGACAGGGGAACCCACGAGCAGTACTTC. Its protein is CASSPDRGTHEQYF.

This clone occurred a few times. The genes are TRBV13 and TRBJ1-6; 10 positions agree with TRBD1. This CDR3 region has 15 residues. Germline CDR1 reads PRHDT; CDR2 reads FYEKMQ (reference sequence). J gave up 10 bases and V 1 base, and 4 bases lay outside the gene matches. CDR3 protein: CASSLAGQGSSPLHF. The DNA for the CDR3 is TGTGCCAGCAGCTTAGCGGGACAGGGGTCCTCACCCCTCCACTTT. Full variable domain (missing parts from reference TRBV13 and TRBJ1-6): AAGVIQSPRHLIKEKRETATLKCYPIPRHDTVYWYQQGPGQDPQFLISFYEKMQSDKGSIPDRFSAQQFSDYHSELNMSSLELGDSALYFCASSLAGQGSSPLHFGNGTRLTVT.

The genes are TRBV29-1 and TRBJ2-7; tentative D call: TRBD2 (5 bases). Trimming removed 0 bases at V and 4 bases at J, with 13 bases between. CDR1 is SQVTM and CDR2 is ANQGSEA in the germline V gene. This CDR3 is built from 14 residues. CDR3 in DNA: TGCAGCGTTGAAGATCGGGGTTCCGTATACGAGCAGTACTTC. This encodes CSVEDRGSVYEQYF.

J is TRBJ1-2 and V is TRBV5-1, with 9 bases fitting TRBD1. This CDR3 spans 15 amino acids. The V and J ends lost 3 bases and 7 bases, in that order; junction bases with no gene match: 10. The germline CDR1 and CDR2 sequences are SGHRS and YFSETQ. This CDR3 is CASSSPGQGIPGYTF. In DNA form, the CDR3 reads TGCGCCAGCAGCTCACCGGGACAGGGTATTCCTGGCTACACCTTC.

This clone occurred a few times. The chain employs TRBV2 and TRBJ1-2, with D perhaps TRBD1 (5 bases). Trimming cost V 5 bases and J 0 bases, with 13 bases left between them. CDR1 SNHLY and CDR2 FYNNEI come from the germline V gene. This CDR3 has 15 residues. The CDR3 DNA sequence: TGTGCCAGCAGTATCCGGGACTCGGCTAACTATGGCTACACCTTC. Translation gives CASSIRDSANYGYTF. The full variable domain, with the rest looked up from reference TRBV2 and TRBJ1-2, is EPEVTQTPSHQVTQMGQEVILRCVPISNHLYFYWYRQILGQKVEFLVSFYNNEISEKSEIFDDQFSVERPDGSNFTLKIRSTKLEDSAMYFCASSIRDSANYGYTFGSGTRLTVV.

This sequence joins TRBV9 and TRBJ1-4, with 7 bases aligning to TRBD1. Unmatched junction bases numbered 7, after V lost 4 bases and J lost 4 bases. The CDR3 contains 15 residues. Germline V lookup: CDR1 SGDLS, CDR2 YYNGEE. The CDR3 reads CASSSQTGLNEKLFF. CDR3 DNA sequence: TGTGCCAGCAGCTCACAGACAGGGCTTAATGAAAAACTGTTTTTT.

The DNA for the CDR3 is TGTGCCAGTAGTATCCAGGGGTACACAGATACGCAGTATTTT. It encodes CASSIQGYTDTQYF. This rearrangement joins TRBV19 to TRBJ2-3; tentatively, D is TRBD1 (6 bases). The CDR3 covers 14 residues. Trimming took 3 bases from V and 2 from J, leaving 9 bases between them. CDR1 is LNHDA and CDR2 is SQIVND in the germline V gene (reference sequence).